The T cell receptor (beta chain) described here comes from a study of blood T cell repertoires in COVID-19 (dated by TCRdb to the early 2020s). Regarding the complete study: Collaborator samples came from the United States, Italy and Spain and covered acute and convalescent phases of COVID-19. The prospective study material was composed of cDNA or gDNA derived from T cells, B-cell-depleted T cells, or PBMCs. Subjects who had been exposed to COVID-19, were actively infected with it, or had recovered from it provided the deeply sampled blood TCRbeta repertoires that made up the dataset. The repertoires were released in a freely available public database meant as a resource for research on the immune response to SARS-CoV-2. Samples came from the ongoing ImmuneRACE study (first 160 participants) plus 1,254 subjects from 6 global collaborators. Sample metadata almost always included a de-identified subject ID, COVID-19 status, age in years and sex. Where HLA class I and class II types were available, the types were taken from metadata supplied by the sample provider, not from assay-based typing.

Summary of the overall study and its limitations: The quantity of clinical and demographic metadata differed by source and by participant and was supplied without curation.

About this clone: Its antigen remains undetermined. No quality values exist for individual bases; no much larger clone is one base distant.

At one collaborating source in Seattle, patients were enrolled during active infection and were followed longitudinally through the course of disease. Collaborating institutions collected whole blood in K2EDTA tubes following their own protocols. Collaborator samples were shipped for TCRbeta analysis as frozen whole blood, isolated PBMCs, or DNA extracted from either sample type. TCRbeta CDR3 regions were amplified from genomic DNA using the immunoSEQ Assay, a bias-controlled multiplex PCR. As for the original processing: Nucleated cell counts per sample were estimated from amplification of reference gene primers within the assay. Sequence reads were collapsed and filtered to measure the absolute abundance of every unique TCRbeta CDR3 rearrangement. For each sample, productive Simpson clonality was calculated as the square root of Simpson's diversity index across productive rearrangements. The source is immuneACCESS, and TCRdb retained only in-frame sequences with V and J called. Part of the clones is not carried over; for the studies checked, unresolved V genes explain less than half of this, and the remainder is unexplained. From that table come the V and J calls and clone size; the DNA was used to work out D and trimming. This sample has about 500,000 clones in its table, and roughly 89% of those were observed once. The ten largest clonotypes hold roughly 0.84% of the sample.

The sequenced material came from peripheral blood. The TCR originated in a man aged 18 to 30 with COVID-19, enrolled during active disease.

The nucleotide sequence is given as TGCGCCAGCAGCTTGGACGACAGGGGGCGATCGGAGACCCAGTACTTC. Its coded protein is CASSLDDRGRSETQYF. The V gene is TRBV5-1 and the J gene is TRBJ2-5, with 10 bases aligning to TRBD1. Germline trimming amounts to 0 bases on V and 5 bases on J, with 7 as the count of junction bases outside the gene matches. The germline V gene provides CDR1 SGHRS and CDR2 YFSETQ. The CDR3 covers 16 residues, taking in both the cysteine and the phenylalanine. The retained sequence is limited to the CDR3, 48 bases, with the frame set at the first base. Joined to the reference TRBV5-1 and TRBJ2-5 proteins, this CDR3 gives the full variable domain: KAGVTQTPRYLIKTRGQQVTLSCSPISGHRSVSWYQQTPGQGLQFLFEYFSETQRNKGNFPGRFSGRQFSNSRSEMNVSTLELGDSALYLCASSLDDRGRSETQYFGPGTRLLVL.